The rows below give T cell receptor beta chains drawn from one sample of a study of blood T cell repertoires in COVID-19. TCRdb's copy holds only in-frame clones and misses some; the assay was immunoSEQ multiplex PCR. Among about 21,000 clones listed, roughly 84% were seen once. The specimen was peripheral blood. All receptors derive from a man aged 35-49 years with acute or convalescent COVID-19. CDR3s include the opening cysteine and the closing phenylalanine or tryptophan. The D gene is left open where the match is weak. Clone size appears in some rows only: once, few, many, or a class for an expanded clone.

V	D	J	size	DNA	CDR3
TRBV4-3	.	TRBJ1-4	.	TGCGCCAGCAGCCAAGAAAGACTTTTAAATGAAAAACTGTTTTTT	CASSQERLLNEKLFF
TRBV7-9	.	TRBJ1-1	.	TGTGCCAGCAGCTTCGACAGTGGGGGGACTGAAGCTTTCTTT	CASSFDSGGTEAFF
TRBV4-2	.	TRBJ1-1	.	TGTGCCAGCAGCCAAGACGAGGAGGGATGGGAACCTTTGAACACTGAAGCTTTCTTT	CASSQDEEGWEPLNTEAFF
TRBV10-2	.	TRBJ1-1	.	TGCGCCAGCAGTGCGAGAGGGTTGAACACTGAAGCTTTCTTT	CASSARGLNTEAFF
TRBV10-2	TRBD1	TRBJ1-3	.	TGCGCCAGCACGGACAGGGCCTTCTCTGGAAACACCATATATTTT	CASTDRAFSGNTIYF
TRBV19	.	TRBJ1-3	.	TGTGCCAGTAGTATTAACGTCGGTCTTGCGACAGCTAACACCATATATTTT	CASSINVGLATANTIYF
TRBV27	TRBD1	TRBJ1-3	.	TGTGCCAGCAGTGCGGCCGGGACAGGGGGCTTCATAACTGGAAACACCATATATTTT	CASSAAGTGGFITGNTIYF
TRBV18	.	TRBJ2-7	.	TGTGCCAGCTCACCACGGCAGGGATCCTACGAGCAGTACTTC	CASSPRQGSYEQYF
TRBV10-3	TRBD1	TRBJ2-3	.	TGTGCCATCAAGGGGGCCTTTAGCACAGATACGCAGTATTTT	CAIKGAFSTDTQYF
TRBV6-5	.	TRBJ1-4	few	TGTGCCAGCAGTTCCAGGGAGGGAAAACTGTTTTTT	CASSSREGKLFF
TRBV18	TRBD2	TRBJ2-7	.	TGTGCCAGCTCACCGACTAGCGGGAGCCCCTACGAGCAGTACTTC	CASSPTSGSPYEQYF
TRBV14	TRBD2	TRBJ2-1	.	TGTGCCAGCAGCCAAGATGTAGGACTAGCGGTAAATGAGCAGTTCTTC	CASSQDVGLAVNEQFF
TRBV5-4	.	TRBJ2-1	.	TGTGCCAGCAGCCCAACCCAGGGTAGCTCCTACAATGAGCAGTTCTTC	CASSPTQGSSYNEQFF
TRBV10-3	.	TRBJ1-1	.	TGTGCCATCAGTGGGCAGGGGCGCGGGAACACTGAAGCTTTCTTT	CAISGQGRGNTEAFF
TRBV7-2	.	TRBJ1-1	.	TGTGCCAGCAGTCTCATCGGTGGGGGAGGAACTGAAGCTTTCTTT	CASSLIGGGGTEAFF
TRBV18	.	TRBJ1-5	.	TGTGCCAGCTCACTCGGGGGGTTTAGCAATCAGCCCCAGCATTTT	CASSLGGFSNQPQHF
TRBV5-5	.	TRBJ2-7	once	TGTGCCAGCAGCTCTAAATACGAGCAGTACTTC	CASSSKYEQYF
TRBV2	.	TRBJ1-5	.	TGTGCCAGCAGTGAGTCAGGGTATCAGCCCCAGCATTTT	CASSESGYQPQHF
TRBV5-6	.	TRBJ2-3	.	TGTGCCAGCAGCTTGGTGGCTAGCGGCACAGATACGCAGTATTTT	CASSLVASGTDTQYF
TRBV7-9	TRBD1	TRBJ1-1	few	TGTGCCAGCAGACCCGGGACAGGGTATTTTACTGAAGCTTTCTTT	CASRPGTGYFTEAFF
TRBV19	.	TRBJ1-3	.	TGTGCCAGTAGCGGTCCGTTGAGCCCGTCTGGAAACACCATATATTTT	CASSGPLSPSGNTIYF
TRBV3-1/TRBV3-2	.	TRBJ2-7	.	TGTGCCAGCAGTCCCGGGACATACGAGCAGTACTTC	CASSPGTYEQYF
TRBV7-2	TRBD1	TRBJ1-3	once	TGTGCCAGCAGCTTAGCCGGGACAGGGGCTAACTCTGGAAACACCATATATTTT	CASSLAGTGANSGNTIYF
TRBV30	TRBD2	TRBJ2-5	.	TGTGCCTGGGTCCTAGCGGGGGGACAAGAGACCCAGTACTTC	CAWVLAGGQETQYF
TRBV3-1/TRBV3-2	.	TRBJ1-2	.	TGTGCCAGCAGCCCAGTTATACAGGGTCCAGGCTACACCTTC	CASSPVIQGPGYTF
TRBV7-9	TRBD2	TRBJ2-3	.	TGTGCCAGCAGCTTAGTGGGACTAGCGGGGGCCTTTAACACAGATACGCAGTATTTT	CASSLVGLAGAFNTDTQYF
TRBV7-2	.	TRBJ2-4	.	TGTGCCAGCAGCTTAGTACTAGCCAAAAACATTCAGTACTTC	CASSLVLAKNIQYF
TRBV19	.	TRBJ2-7	once	TGTGCCAGTAGAGGGGGTTTCACCTACGAGCAGTACTTC	CASRGGFTYEQYF
TRBV5-6	.	TRBJ1-2	.	TGTGCCAGCAGCTCAATTTTACAGGGAACCTATGGCTACACCTTC	CASSSILQGTYGYTF
TRBV3-1/TRBV3-2	.	TRBJ1-1	few	TGTGCCAGCAGCCATGGAGGCGGACTCACTGAAGCTTTCTTT	CASSHGGGLTEAFF
TRBV10-3	TRBD1	TRBJ2-7	.	TGTGCCATCAGTTCCGGGACAGGGGGTTACGAGCAGTACTTC	CAISSGTGGYEQYF
TRBV6-4	TRBD2	TRBJ2-1	.	TGTGCCAGCAGTGACTCACTAGCGGGGGACTACAATGAGCAGTTCTTC	CASSDSLAGDYNEQFF
TRBV5-4	.	TRBJ2-5	.	TGTGCCAGCAGCCCCCGGACTACCCAAGAGACCCAGTACTTC	CASSPRTTQETQYF
TRBV5-5	TRBD2	TRBJ2-5	medium-sized	TGTGCCAGCAGCTTAACCGGGACTAGGGAGGAGACCCAGTACTTC	CASSLTGTREETQYF
TRBV6-5	.	TRBJ2-3	.	TGTGCCAGCAATCTCCCCCAGGGCTTGAGTACGCAGTATTTT	CASNLPQGLSTQYF
TRBV6-2/TRBV6-3	.	TRBJ2-7	once	TGTGCCAGCAGTTATCGGGGAACCTCCTACGAGCAGTACTTC	CASSYRGTSYEQYF
TRBV19	.	TRBJ1-1	.	TGTGCCAGTAGTATAGCGGACACCTCGAACACTGAAGCTTTCTTT	CASSIADTSNTEAFF
TRBV28	TRBD1	TRBJ1-2	once	TGTGCCAGCAGTTTTTTGACAGGGACTAACTATGGCTACACCTTC	CASSFLTGTNYGYTF
TRBV6-2/TRBV6-3	TRBD2	TRBJ2-3	.	TGTGCCAGCAGTACATTGGGACTAGCGGGGGTAGGGGATACGCAGTATTTT	CASSTLGLAGVGDTQYF
TRBV19	.	TRBJ1-2	once	TGTGCCAGTAGTATTGGGCAGGGGTCGAACTATGGCTACACCTTC	CASSIGQGSNYGYTF
TRBV6-2/TRBV6-3	TRBD2	TRBJ2-1	.	TGTGCCAGCAGATACCGTAGAGCGGGGATGGTCTACAATGAGCAGTTCTTC	CASRYRRAGMVYNEQFF
TRBV6-5	.	TRBJ1-1	.	TGTGCCAGCAAGGAAAGCGCACTGAACACTGAAGCTTTCTTT	CASKESALNTEAFF
TRBV10-2	TRBD1	TRBJ2-3	.	TGCGCCAGCAGTGAATCGGGGACAGTTCTGGACACGCAGTATTTT	CASSESGTVLDTQYF
TRBV7-9	TRBD1	TRBJ2-1	.	TGTGCCAGCAGCTCCGTCCTCGACAGGGGCCAGGGGGATGAGCAGTTCTTC	CASSSVLDRGQGDEQFF
TRBV30	.	TRBJ1-1	.	TGTGCCTGGAGTACCACAGAGGGCACTGAAGCTTTCTTT	CAWSTTEGTEAFF
TRBV6-4	TRBD2	TRBJ2-1	.	TGTGCCAGCAGTCCGTTCGAGGGCGGGGGGTACAATGAGCAGTTCTTC	CASSPFEGGGYNEQFF
TRBV7-9	.	TRBJ1-1	.	TGTGCCAGCACCTCTATCGAGAACACTGAAGCTTTCTTT	CASTSIENTEAFF
TRBV24-1	.	TRBJ2-7	.	TGTGCCACCGCCCAGGACTCCTACGAGCAGTACTTC	CATAQDSYEQYF
TRBV19	.	TRBJ2-3	.	TGTGCCAGTAGTCCCATAGCGTTTACAGATACGCAGTATTTT	CASSPIAFTDTQYF
TRBV7-9	.	TRBJ1-1	.	TGTGCCAGCAGCTTTACCGCGGCTGGCACTGAAGCTTTCTTT	CASSFTAAGTEAFF
TRBV6-5	TRBD2	TRBJ2-1	.	TGTGCCAGCATCCGGACTAGCGGCCACAATGAGCAGTTCTTC	CASIRTSGHNEQFF
TRBV19	TRBD1	TRBJ2-7	.	TGTGCCACCGTGGACAGGGTAAGCTACGAGCAGTACTTC	CATVDRVSYEQYF
TRBV5-1	TRBD2	TRBJ2-5	.	TGCGCCAGCAAAGCGGGGAAAGAGACCCAGTACTTC	CASKAGKETQYF
TRBV9	.	TRBJ1-4	.	TGTGCCAGCAGTCCGAAACTACTAGGGCAGGGGAAAGAAAAACTGTTTTTT	CASSPKLLGQGKEKLFF
TRBV2	.	TRBJ1-6	.	TGTGCCAGCAGTTTCCCGAGGGTGGCATATAATTCACCCCTCCACTTT	CASSFPRVAYNSPLHF
TRBV5-1	TRBD2	TRBJ2-5	.	TGCGCCAGCAGCCAGGGACTAGCGGGAGAAGAGACCCAGTACTTC	CASSQGLAGEETQYF
TRBV10-3	.	TRBJ2-3	.	TGTGCCATCAGTGATCCTAGCGGCACAGATACGCAGTATTTT	CAISDPSGTDTQYF